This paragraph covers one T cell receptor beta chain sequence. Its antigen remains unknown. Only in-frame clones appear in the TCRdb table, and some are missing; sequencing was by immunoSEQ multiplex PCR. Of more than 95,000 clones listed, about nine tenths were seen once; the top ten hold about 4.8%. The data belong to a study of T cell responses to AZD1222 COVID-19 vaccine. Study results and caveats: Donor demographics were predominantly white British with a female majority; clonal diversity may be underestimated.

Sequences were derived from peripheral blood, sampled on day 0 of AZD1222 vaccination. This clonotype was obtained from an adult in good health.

The CDR3 region has the DNA TGTGCCAGCAGCCCCTTGATGGGTGAGCAGTTCTTC. Translation gives CASSPLMGEQFF. V usage is TRBV7-2 and J usage is TRBJ2-1; no reliable D call. V shed 5 bases and J shed 9 bases, with 11 bases lying between them. The CDR3 is made up of 12 amino acids. Germline V gives CDR1 SGHTA, CDR2 FQGNSA.